The 10 T cell receptor beta chains given below trace back to one sample, sequenced in a study of blood T cells in healthy people across ages. The second PCR ran about 6 to 12 cycles with a sample-barcoded 5' primer and J-beta primers. From the 5' RACE reads, TCRdb called clonotypes with MiXCR, one entry per CDR3 protein. The sample lists approximately 800,000 distinct CDR3 sequences; 25% to 30% were seen once. In addition, the sample was reused for a study of T cells of mothers and their children.

Material for sequencing was blood. These receptors all come from a boy younger than 18 in good health.

V gene TRBV20-1 combines with J gene TRBJ2-1; 8 nucleotides align to TRBD2. The CDR3 is 15 amino acids. Losses at the gene ends were 6 bases for V and 7 bases for J; bases not matched to a gene: 14. Germline CDR1 and CDR2: DFQATT and SNEGSKA (reference sequence). The CDR3 nucleotides read TGCAGTGCCGCGGACTATGCGGGAGGCCTTAATGAGCAGTTCTTC. Protein: CSAADYAGGLNEQFF.

This chain links TRBV5-1 with TRBJ1-4; D uncertain. Germline CDR1 and CDR2: SGHRS and YFSETQ. This CDR3 is built from 14 residues. V was cut by 4 bases and J by 7 bases, with 14 bases left in between. The CDR3, as DNA: TGCGCCAGCAGCGAGCTCTCGCGACCTGAAAAACTGTTTTTT. The encoded protein is CASSELSRPEKLFF.

This clonotype was counted between two and nine times. V and J are TRBV5-1 and TRBJ2-7, with 8 bases matching TRBD1. Germline CDR1 is SGHRS and CDR2 is YFSETQ. V was pared by 0 bases and J by 4 bases, with 6 bases of the junction left unmatched. CDR3 length equals 15 residues. The CDR3 DNA sequence: TGCGCCAGCAGCTTGGAAGGACAGGGAGGATACGAGCAGTACTTC. Its translation is CASSLEGQGGYEQYF. Based on the CDR3 plus reference TRBV5-1 and TRBJ2-7, the full variable domain is KAGVTQTPRYLIKTRGQQVTLSCSPISGHRSVSWYQQTPGQGLQFLFEYFSETQRNKGNFPGRFSGRQFSNSRSEMNVSTLELGDSALYLCASSLEGQGGYEQYFGPGTRLTVT.

The chain employs TRBV14 and TRBJ1-2; 7 bases agree with TRBD1. V gave up 2 bases and J gave up 6 bases; unmatched junction bases: 12. CDR3 length: 16 amino acids. Germline CDR1 is SGHDN and CDR2 is FVKESK. The CDR3 coding sequence is TGTGCCAGCAGCCAACTGAGTAGGGACAGCCTGAATGGCTACACCTTC. It specifies CASSQLSRDSLNGYTF.

This clonotype was seen a few times. The rearrangement links TRBV20-1 to TRBJ2-2; 7 bases agree with TRBD1. CDR1 and CDR2 from the germline V gene are DFQATT and SNEGSKA (reference sequence). V was pared by 6 bases and J by 1 base, with 2 bases of the junction left unmatched. CDR3 length: 13 residues. CDR3 in DNA: TGCAGTGCCAGGACAGGGAACACCGGGGAGCTGTTTTTT. Translation: CSARTGNTGELFF.

The genes are TRBV12-3 or TRBV12-4 and TRBJ2-5; 7 nucleotides line up with TRBD1. The J segment lost 2 bases and the V segment lost 5 bases, leaving 11 bases of the junction unmatched. This CDR3 region has 16 residues. Here the CDR3 DNA reads TGTGCCAGCAGTATCCACAGGGGAAGGGGGCAAGAGACCCAGTACTTC. It translates to CASSIHRGRGQETQYF.

This sequence joins TRBV14 and TRBJ2-1, with TRBD1 matching over 7 bases. V was pared by 2 bases and J by 1 base, with 11 bases of the junction left unmatched. CDR1 and CDR2 (germline): SGHDN, FVKESK. The CDR3 consists of 18 residues. For the CDR3, the DNA is TGTGCCAGCAGCCAACTGACAGGGTCTTTGAGATCCTACAATGAGCAGTTCTTC. Amino acids: CASSQLTGSLRSYNEQFF.

This clonotype turned up a few times. The CDR3 sequence is CASSPTPREKLFF. CDR3 DNA: TGTGCCAGCTCACCAACCCCACGTGAAAAACTGTTTTTT. This sequence joins TRBV18 and TRBJ1-4; D not certain. This CDR3 region has 13 residues. Trimming shortened V by 2 bases and J by 7 bases, and 8 bases separated the two germline ends. Germline CDR1 KGHSH, CDR2 LQKENI.

This clonotype was seen a handful of times. The rearrangement uses TRBV5-1 and TRBJ2-1; 10 positions match TRBD1. The CDR3 has 14 residues. Germline V gives CDR1 SGHRS, CDR2 YFSETQ. V dropped 4 bases and J dropped 10; count of bases not matched to a gene: 8. In nucleotides, the CDR3 is TGCGCCAGCAGCCAAAGGGACAGGGGACAGGAGCAGTTCTTC. This codes for CASSQRDRGQEQFF.

V is TRBV14 and J is TRBJ1-6; tentatively, D is TRBD1 (5 bases). This CDR3 has 16 amino acids. V lost 4 bases, J lost 7 bases, and 17 bases lay in between. Germline CDR1 reads SGHDN; CDR2 reads FVKESK. CDR3 sequence reads: CASSPTTGLRNSPLHF. The CDR3 bases are TGTGCCAGCAGCCCGACCACAGGATTGAGGAATTCACCCCTCCACTTT.